The present T cell receptor (beta chain) was sequenced within a study of T-cell reconstitution after alpha-beta-depleted transplantation in children. Overall study findings and caveats: Reported findings indicate that, about two months after transplant, alpha-beta T cells came from several hundred expanded clones, which were derived from non-depleted graft cells.

Unique molecular identifiers were incorporated into the prepared TCRbeta library. TCRdb reanalysed the PCR reads using MiXCR and keeps one entry per CDR3 protein. This sample has hundreds of thousands of distinct CDR3 sequences, with about an eighth found just once. Germline V gene data show CDR1 as MDHEN and CDR2 as SYDVKM. CDR3 length: 18 residues. As for this clonotype: The antigen is not known. One end of the junction fails to match germline, which may point to a read error.

The V and J genes are TRBV28 and TRBJ2-3, with 10 nucleotides matching TRBD2. The source of this sequence is a girl aged 2 to 10 with congenital amegakaryocytic thrombocytopenia, due to receive a stem cell transplant. The sample here was PBMCs, taken before TCRalphabeta/CD19-depleted stem cell transplant. Written as DNA, the CDR3 is TGTGCCAGCAGTGGAGCTAGCGGGAGAGGGTATATCGCAGATACGCCGTATTTT. Encoded protein: CASSGASGRGYIADTPYF.